This T cell receptor beta chain was identified during a study of T cells in Graves' hyperthyroidism and ophthalmopathy. Whole-study results and caveats: Classification by a 13 V-J model distinguished ophthalmopathy from stable hyperthyroidism.

This CDR3 is built from 16 residues. V was clipped by 4 bases and J by 2 bases, with 15 bases between them. This clonotype was counted ten times or more. Its antigen is still unknown. From RNA transcripts, TCR beta CDR3 regions were amplified. A set of HTBI primers served as the primers for a first-round RT-PCR of the TCR CDR3. TCRdb called the multiplex PCR reads again in MiXCR, with one record for every CDR3 protein. The sample lists about 610,000 distinct CDR3 sequences; about 15% were seen once. Sequencing was done on a sample of blood. V usage is TRBV12-3 or TRBV12-4 and J usage is TRBJ1-5; D possibly corresponds to TRBD1 (5 bases). The sequence derives from a woman aged 40 to 50 with Graves' ophthalmopathy. The CDR3 DNA follows: TGTGCCAGCAGTTCCTCGGTCCAGGGTGGCAATCAGCCCCAGCATTTT. Protein product: CASSSSVQGGNQPQHF.